Shown below are 24 T cell receptor beta chains from a single sample sequenced in a study of cytomegalovirus exposure and HLA in healthy donors. 13 Jbeta primers and 60 Vbeta primers were used for the PCR. Repertoires were generated with immunoSEQ multiplex PCR, while TCRdb's copy carries only in-frame clones and drops some. This table has over 150,000 clones, about 80% appearing once. What was sequenced was PBMCs. These receptors came from a girl between 10 and 17 years old in good health and CMV-seropositive.

The chain recombines TRBV28 with TRBJ1-2, with TRBD1 as a possible D gene (5 bases). The CDR3 is 15 residues long. Germline V CDR1 and CDR2: MDHEN, SYDVKM. V shed 2 bases and J shed 0 bases, with 10 bases lying between them. The CDR3: CASSLVPRANYGYTF. The CDR3 bases are TGTGCCAGCAGTTTAGTCCCCAGGGCTAACTATGGCTACACCTTC.

V is TRBV30 and J is TRBJ1-5, with D possibly being TRBD1 (5 bases). Germline CDR1 is GTSNPN and CDR2 is SVGIG (reference sequence). Trimming stripped 7 bases from V and 0 bases from J, with 13 bases between. This CDR3 is 14 amino acids long. DNA of the CDR3: TGTGCCTCCGCCGGGGGGGGTAGCAATCAGCCCCAGCATTTT. It translates to CASAGGGSNQPQHF.

The chain links TRBV11-2 to TRBJ1-2; TRBD1 might be the D (5 bases). Germline V gives CDR1 SGHAT, CDR2 FQNNGV. V was cut by 1 base and J by 4 bases, with 10 bases left in between. There are 14 residues in the CDR3. DNA for the CDR3: TGTGCCAGCAGCTTAGCTATAGGGGCCTATGGCTACACCTTC. It codes for CASSLAIGAYGYTF.

The rearrangement uses TRBV5-6 and TRBJ2-6, with D perhaps TRBD1 (6 bases). CDR1 is SGHDT and CDR2 is YYEEEE in the germline V gene. The CDR3 contains 15 residues. The V end was cut by 0 bases, the J end by 3 bases, with 7 bases between. The CDR3, as DNA: TGTGCCAGCAGCTTGGGCAGGGGTGGGGCCAACGTCCTGACTTTC. Protein: CASSLGRGGANVLTF.

This clone was observed a single time. This chain connects TRBV19 to TRBJ2-7; 8 bases are a match to TRBD2. V lost 0 bases to trimming and J lost 0 bases; unmatched junction nucleotides: 10. The CDR3 runs to 18 residues. Germline V gives CDR1 LNHDA, CDR2 SQIVND (reference sequence). CDR3 DNA sequence: TGTGCCAGTAGTATAGAAGGTGGGCTAGCGGGCAGCTCCTACGAGCAGTACTTC. It translates to CASSIEGGLAGSSYEQYF.

This clone was observed a single time. The chain links TRBV11-2 to TRBJ2-5; the match to TRBD2 covers 12 bases. The J call may not be correct, given that the DNA end is closer to TRBJ2-7. Germline CDR1 reads SGHAT; CDR2 reads FQNNGV. This CDR3 comprises 14 residues. The CDR3 sequence: CASSSSGGANEQYF. CDR3 nucleotides: TGTGCCAGCAGCTCTAGCGGGGGGGCTAACGAGCAGTACTTC.

The chain is built from TRBV2 and TRBJ1-1; D not certain. The V and J ends lost 4 bases and 1 base respectively, with 7 bases between them. Germline values: CDR1 SNHLY, CDR2 FYNNEI. The CDR3 totals 13 residues. The CDR3 protein is CASSVESNTEAFF. The CDR3 bases are TGTGCCAGCAGTGTAGAGTCGAACACTGAAGCTTTCTTT.

The chain carries TRBV29-1 and TRBJ1-2; tentative D call: TRBD1 (5 bases). The germline gives CDR1 SQVTM, CDR2 ANQGSEA. The CDR3 runs to 13 residues. Between the trimmed V and J ends, which lost 6 bases and 0 bases, there was a span of 11 bases. This CDR3 reads CSVLDSTNYGYTF. The CDR3 DNA follows: TGCAGCGTACTCGACAGTACTAACTATGGCTACACCTTC. Complete variable domain (other parts from reference TRBV29-1 and TRBJ1-2): SAVISQKPSRDICQRGTSLTIQCQVDSQVTMMFWYRQQPGQSLTLIATANQGSEATYESGFVIDKFPISRPNLTFSTLTVSNMSPEDSSIYLCSVLDSTNYGYTFGSGTRLTVV.

The J gene is TRBJ1-5, the V gene TRBV2; TRBD1 matches 8 bases. Germline CDR1 reads SNHLY; CDR2 reads FYNNEI. The CDR3 totals 15 residues. Unmatched junction bases numbered 9, after V lost 6 bases and J lost 5 bases. CDR3 sequence (DNA): TGTGCCAGCAGGGTCCCAGGGGGCGCCCATCAGCCCCAGCATTTT. As protein: CASRVPGGAHQPQHF.

V and J are TRBV16 and TRBJ1-5; 9 bases are shared with TRBD1. With 2 bases clipped from V and 6 bases from J, the junction kept 5 bases outside the gene matches. The CDR3 is 15 amino acids. Germline V gene sequence: CDR1 KGHSY, CDR2 FQNENV. In nucleotides, the CDR3 is TGTGCCAGCAGCCAAATACAGGGGGCGGGTCAGCCCCAGCATTTT. It yields the protein CASSQIQGAGQPQHF.

This clone was found a few times. The chain has TRBV28 and TRBJ2-1, with TRBD2 matching 15 bases. Unmatched junction bases numbered 11, after V lost 7 bases and J lost 13 bases. The CDR3 has 15 amino acids. CDR1 is MDHEN, CDR2 SYDVKM, per germline. The CDR3 DNA reads TGTGCCAGCAACCGAGGACTAGCGGGAGGGGGATTTCAGTTCTTC. Its translation: CASNRGLAGGGFQFF.

The chain has TRBV6-5 and TRBJ2-7; D might be TRBD1 (7 bases). V lost 6 bases, J lost 6 bases, and 12 bases lay in between. The germline gives CDR1 MNHEY, CDR2 SVGAGI. The length of the CDR3 is 12 residues. The CDR3 nucleotides read TGTGCCAGCAGCCCAGGGGGGCCCGAGCAGTACTTC. Its protein is CASSPGGPEQYF.

This clone was observed a few times. The genes are TRBV13 and TRBJ1-2; TRBD1 matches 8 bases. This CDR3 comprises 14 residues. V shed 5 bases and J 0 bases; nucleotides not matched to a gene: 2. Germline values: CDR1 PRHDT, CDR2 FYEKMQ (reference sequence). The CDR3 DNA reads as TGTGCCAGCAGCACGGGACAGGCTAACTATGGCTACACCTTC. As protein: CASSTGQANYGYTF.

This clone has just one count. The J gene is TRBJ1-1, the V gene TRBV18, with TRBD1 as a possible D gene (5 bases). The CDR3 has 14 residues. The V gene's germline CDR1 is KGHSH and CDR2 LQKENI. Trimming cost V 1 base and J 11 bases, with 17 bases left between them. CDR3 DNA: TGTGCCAGCTCACCACGGGGGGGGACGACTGGGGCTTTCTTT. It is translated as CASSPRGGTTGAFF. The entire variable domain, with the rest obtained from reference TRBV18 and TRBJ1-1, is as follows: NAGVMQNPRHLVRRRGQEARLRCSPMKGHSHVYWYRQLPEEGLKFMVYLQKENIIDESGMPKERFSAEFPKEGPSILRIQQVVRGDSAAYFCASSPRGGTTGAFFGQGTRLTVV.

The J gene is TRBJ2-7, the V gene TRBV5-4, with D perhaps matching TRBD2 (7 bases). The ends were cut back, 4 bases at V and 3 bases at J, with 14 bases in the middle. The germline CDR1 and CDR2 sequences are SGHNT and YYREEE (reference sequence). This CDR3 has 14 amino acids. The CDR3 sequence is CASSGGDKFYEQYF. The CDR3 bases are TGTGCCAGCAGCGGGGGGGACAAGTTCTACGAGCAGTACTTC.

This clone has only one observation. One junction end disagrees with the germline gene, perhaps due to a read error. V gene TRBV7-7 combines with J gene TRBJ1-2, with D tentatively TRBD1 (6 bases). This CDR3 is built from 18 residues. Germline V gives CDR1 SSHAT, CDR2 FNYEAQ (reference sequence). DNA for the CDR3: TGTGCTAGCAGCTTAGCGCCTGACCGGGACAACGGAAGCTATGGCTACACCTTC. Translating it yields CASSLAPDRDNGSYGYTF.

This rearrangement joins TRBV27 to TRBJ1-1; TRBD1 matches 9 bases. The CDR3 sequence is 17 residues long. CDR1 MNHEY and CDR2 SMNVEV come from the germline V gene (reference sequence). The V segment lost 1 base and the J segment 4 bases; nucleotides outside the gene matches: 10. The CDR3 loop reads CASSLWVPGQGFTEAFF. The DNA of the CDR3 is TGTGCCAGCAGTTTATGGGTCCCGGGACAGGGTTTCACTGAAGCTTTCTTT.

J is TRBJ1-1 and V is TRBV28, with D possibly being TRBD1 (5 bases). The V gene lost 6 bases and the J gene lost 3 bases, with 11 bases spanning the gap. This CDR3 has 13 amino acids. Germline V gene sequence: CDR1 MDHEN, CDR2 SYDVKM. The CDR3 here is CASRIRAYTEAFF. In nucleotides, the CDR3 is TGTGCCAGCAGGATCAGGGCGTACACTGAAGCTTTCTTT.

This clone was observed a handful of times. This rearrangement joins TRBV28 to TRBJ2-1; 7 positions agree with TRBD1. Germline CDR1 and CDR2: MDHEN and SYDVKM. This CDR3 spans 19 amino acids. Losses at the gene ends were 6 bases for V and 0 bases for J; bases not matched to a gene: 17. The CDR3: CASSNQPVTTGSSYNEQFF. CDR3 nucleotide sequence: TGTGCCAGCAGCAACCAGCCAGTCACGACAGGGAGCTCCTACAATGAGCAGTTCTTC.

In this sample, this clone turned up once. The V gene is TRBV19, the J gene TRBJ2-1; D is undetermined. The CDR3 is 13 amino acids. V was shortened by 3 bases and J by 7 bases, with 10 bases between the two germline ends. Germline assignment: CDR1 LNHDA and CDR2 SQIVND (reference sequence). The CDR3 sequence: CASSMGGPNEQFF. The DNA of the CDR3 is TGTGCCAGTAGTATGGGTGGGCCGAATGAGCAGTTCTTC.

V and J are TRBV5-6 and TRBJ2-2, with TRBD2 matching 13 bases. Germline CDR1 and CDR2: SGHDT and YYEEEE. The CDR3 is 19 amino acids. V was clipped by 0 bases and J by 5 bases; unmatched bases: 10. CDR3 region: CASSLGGGGLAGETGELFF. CDR3 bases: TGTGCCAGCAGCTTGGGAGGGGGCGGACTAGCGGGAGAGACCGGGGAGCTGTTTTTT.

V is TRBV7-8 and J is TRBJ1-5; 9 nucleotides agree with TRBD1. CDR3 length: 15 amino acids. Germline CDR1 is SGHVS and CDR2 is FQNEAQ. The trim removed 5 bases at V and 3 bases at J, leaving 5 bases unmatched. The CDR3 protein is CASSRDREDNQPQHF. The CDR3 nucleotides are TGTGCCAGCAGCCGGGACAGGGAAGACAATCAGCCCCAGCATTTT.

The genes are TRBV4-3 and TRBJ2-1; D gene ambiguous. V gave up 0 bases and J gave up 9 bases, with 9 bases separating them. This CDR3 contains 13 residues. Germline lookup yields CDR1 LGHNA and CDR2 YSLEER. CDR3 region: CASSQDWSLEQFF. Written as DNA, the CDR3 is TGCGCCAGCAGCCAAGATTGGTCACTTGAGCAGTTCTTC.

V and J are TRBV6-5 and TRBJ2-7; the match to TRBD1 covers 9 bases. CDR3 size: 14 residues. Germline CDR1 MNHEY, CDR2 SVGAGI. Losses at the gene ends were 6 bases for V and 1 base for J; bases not matched to a gene: 4. In DNA, the CDR3 is TGTGCCAGCAGCGGACAGGGGCATTCCTACGAGCAGTACTTC. This gives the protein CASSGQGHSYEQYF.